This T cell receptor beta chain was sequenced during a study of OX40 agonist ivuxolimab in advanced cancers. Sequenced by immunoSEQ multiplex PCR; TCRdb stores in-frame clones only, minus some. The data contain about 94,000 clones, around 94% of them singletons. Autoimmune disease history or systemic immunosuppression excluded patients. Sampling times: baseline, cycle 4 day 1, cycle 7 day 1. Details on this clone: Its antigen is still unknown.

Findings and caveats of the study: CD4+ T cells averaged fewer expanded clones than CD8+ T cells.

There are 13 residues in the CDR3. V gave up 3 bases and J gave up 4 bases, with 10 bases separating them. Per germline, CDR1 SGDLS and CDR2 YYNGEE. The source is an adult with an advanced solid tumor such as melanoma, head and neck, liver or kidney cancer. Sequencing was performed on CD4+ or CD8+ T cells sorted from blood, taken in a trial of the OX40 agonist ivuxolimab. The V and J genes are TRBV9 and TRBJ2-5; D unresolved. The DNA of the CDR3 is TGTGCCAGCAGCGGAAGGGAAGGAGAGACCCAGTACTTC. Amino acid sequence: CASSGREGETQYF.